This T cell receptor (beta chain) was found in a study of T-cell reconstitution after alpha-beta-depleted transplantation in children. A TCRbeta library incorporating unique molecular identifiers was prepared. TCRdb reprocessed the PCR reads with MiXCR, giving one entry per CDR3 protein. The sample yields 350,000 to 500,000 distinct CDR3 sequences, roughly 43% seen once. The germline V gene has CDR1 MNHEY and CDR2 SVGEGT. This CDR3 comprises 16 residues. V was pared by 2 bases and J by 4 bases, with 17 bases between. Overall study results and limits: Where alpha-beta T cells came from about two months after transplant was reportedly several hundred expanded graft clones. Some patients showed high day-60 TCRbeta diversity, which derived from surviving recipient T cells and thymic progenitors.

This clonotype was seen ten or more times. What it binds is not known. This sample comprised PBMCs, obtained before TCRalphabeta/CD19-depleted stem cell transplant. This TCR was recovered from a girl aged 2 to 9 with aplastic anemia, due to receive a stem cell transplant. This chain joins TRBV6-2 or TRBV6-3 and TRBJ1-2; the D is unclear. The CDR3 spells CASSYGQQSSAYGYTF. The CDR3 bases are TGTGCCAGCAGTTACGGTCAACAGTCATCCGCCTATGGCTACACCTTC.